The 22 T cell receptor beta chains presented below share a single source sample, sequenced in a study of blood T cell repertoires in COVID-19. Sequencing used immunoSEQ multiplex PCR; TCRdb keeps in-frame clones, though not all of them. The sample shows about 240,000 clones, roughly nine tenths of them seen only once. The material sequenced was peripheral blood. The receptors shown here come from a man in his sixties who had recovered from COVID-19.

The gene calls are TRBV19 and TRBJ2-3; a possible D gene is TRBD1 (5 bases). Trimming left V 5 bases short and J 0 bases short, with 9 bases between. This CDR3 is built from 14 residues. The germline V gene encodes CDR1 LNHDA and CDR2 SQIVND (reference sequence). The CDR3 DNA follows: TGTGCCAGTAGTTGGGCAGGGAGCACAGATACGCAGTATTTT. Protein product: CASSWAGSTDTQYF. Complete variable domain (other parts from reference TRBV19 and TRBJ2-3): DGGITQSPKYLFRKEGQNVTLSCEQNLNHDAMYWYRQDPGQGLRLIYYSQIVNDFQKGDIAEGYSVSREKKESFPLTVTSAQKNPTAFYLCASSWAGSTDTQYFGPGTRLTVL.

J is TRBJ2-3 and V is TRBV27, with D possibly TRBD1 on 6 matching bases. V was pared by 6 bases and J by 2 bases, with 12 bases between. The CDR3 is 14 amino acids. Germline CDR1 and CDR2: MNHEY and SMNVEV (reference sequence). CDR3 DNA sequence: TGTGCCAGCAGGGGACAACTATCCACAGATACGCAGTATTTT. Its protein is CASRGQLSTDTQYF.

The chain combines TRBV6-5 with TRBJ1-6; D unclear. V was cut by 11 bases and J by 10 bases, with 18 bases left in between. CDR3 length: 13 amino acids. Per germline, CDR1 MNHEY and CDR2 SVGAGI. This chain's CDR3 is CAANRRVGSPLHF. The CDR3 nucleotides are TGTGCCGCCAATCGGAGGGTAGGATCACCCCTCCACTTT.

CDR3 amino acids: CASSLSAGLNQPQHF. In DNA, the CDR3 is TGTGCCAGCAGCTTATCGGCAGGGCTTAATCAGCCCCAGCATTTT. The rearrangement joins TRBV11-2 to TRBJ1-5, with a weak D call TRBD1 (5 bases). Trimming pared 2 bases from V and 4 bases from J, leaving 12 bases between. Germline V gene lookup returns CDR1 SGHAT and CDR2 FQNNGV. The CDR3 has 15 residues. Supplemented by reference TRBV11-2 and TRBJ1-5, the full variable domain reads EAGVAQSPRYKIIEKRQSVAFWCNPISGHATLYWYQQILGQGPKLLIQFQNNGVVDDSQLPKDRFSAERLKGVDSTLKIQPAKLEDSAVYLCASSLSAGLNQPQHFGDGTRLSIL.

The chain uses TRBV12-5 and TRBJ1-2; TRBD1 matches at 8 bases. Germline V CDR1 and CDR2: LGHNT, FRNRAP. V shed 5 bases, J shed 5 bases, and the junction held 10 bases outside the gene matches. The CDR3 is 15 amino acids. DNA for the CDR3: TGTGCTAGTGGTCCCCGGACAGGGACATATTATGGCTACACCTTC. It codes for CASGPRTGTYYGYTF.

For the CDR3, the DNA is TGTGCCAGTAGTATGACAGGGAAGCACACTGAAGCTTTCTTT. Translation: CASSMTGKHTEAFF. The V gene is TRBV19, the J gene TRBJ1-1; 7 positions match TRBD1. The V and J ends lost 3 bases and 3 bases, in that order; junction bases with no gene match: 4. In germline, CDR1 is LNHDA, CDR2 SQIVND (reference sequence). The CDR3 extends over 14 amino acids.

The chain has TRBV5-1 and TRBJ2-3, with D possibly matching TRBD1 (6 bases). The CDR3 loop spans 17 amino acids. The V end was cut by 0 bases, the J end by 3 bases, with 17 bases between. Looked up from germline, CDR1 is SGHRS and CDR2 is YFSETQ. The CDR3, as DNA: TGCGCCAGCAGCTTGGCCGGGCAGGGGCGGTTTACAGATACGCAGTATTTT. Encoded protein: CASSLAGQGRFTDTQYF.

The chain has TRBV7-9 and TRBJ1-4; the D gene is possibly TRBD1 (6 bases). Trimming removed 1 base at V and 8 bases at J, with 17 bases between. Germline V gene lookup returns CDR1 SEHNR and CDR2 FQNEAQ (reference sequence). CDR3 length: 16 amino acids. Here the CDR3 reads CASSLDLGGAREKLFF. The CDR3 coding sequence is TGTGCCAGCAGCTTAGATCTTGGGGGCGCTAGGGAAAAACTGTTTTTT.

The CDR3 DNA reads as TGCGCCAGCAGTGAGGAAAAAACGAGGGGCTACACCTTC. This codes for CASSEEKTRGYTF. J is TRBJ1-2 and V is TRBV10-2; the D is unclear. Germline V gene data show CDR1 as WSHSY and CDR2 as SAAADI. V lost 2 bases and J lost 8, with 12 bases in between. The CDR3 totals 13 residues.

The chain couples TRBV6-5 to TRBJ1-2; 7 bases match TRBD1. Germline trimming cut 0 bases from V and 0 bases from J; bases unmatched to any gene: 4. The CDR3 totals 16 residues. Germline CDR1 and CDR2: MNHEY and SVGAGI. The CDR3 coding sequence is TGTGCCAGCAGTTACTCGGTCCAGGGGGCTAACTATGGCTACACCTTC. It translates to CASSYSVQGANYGYTF.

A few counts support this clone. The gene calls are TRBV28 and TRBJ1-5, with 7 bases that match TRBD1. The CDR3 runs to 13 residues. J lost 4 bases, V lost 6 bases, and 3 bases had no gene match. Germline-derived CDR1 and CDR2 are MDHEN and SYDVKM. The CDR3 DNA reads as TGTGCCAGCAGCCGACAGGGAAATCAGCCCCAGCATTTT. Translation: CASSRQGNQPQHF.

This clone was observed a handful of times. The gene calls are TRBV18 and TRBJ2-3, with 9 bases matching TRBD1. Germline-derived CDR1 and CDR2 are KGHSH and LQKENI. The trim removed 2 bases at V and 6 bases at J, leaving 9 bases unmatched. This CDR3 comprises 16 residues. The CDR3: CASSPSNRGLRDTQYF. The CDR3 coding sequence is TGTGCCAGCTCACCAAGTAACAGGGGGCTCCGGGATACGCAGTATTTT.

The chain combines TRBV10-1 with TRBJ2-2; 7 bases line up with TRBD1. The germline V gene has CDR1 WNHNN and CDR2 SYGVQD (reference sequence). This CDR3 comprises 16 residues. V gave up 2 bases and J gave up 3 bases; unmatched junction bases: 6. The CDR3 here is CASSEPNDRDTGELFF. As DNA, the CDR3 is TGCGCCAGCAGTGAGCCTAACGACAGGGACACCGGGGAGCTGTTTTTT.

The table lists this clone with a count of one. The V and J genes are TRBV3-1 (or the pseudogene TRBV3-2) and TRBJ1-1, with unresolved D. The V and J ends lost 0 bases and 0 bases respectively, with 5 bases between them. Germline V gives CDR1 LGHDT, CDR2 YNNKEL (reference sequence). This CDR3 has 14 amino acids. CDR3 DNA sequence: TGTGCCAGCAGCCAAGAAAGCTTGAACACTGAAGCTTTCTTT. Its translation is CASSQESLNTEAFF.

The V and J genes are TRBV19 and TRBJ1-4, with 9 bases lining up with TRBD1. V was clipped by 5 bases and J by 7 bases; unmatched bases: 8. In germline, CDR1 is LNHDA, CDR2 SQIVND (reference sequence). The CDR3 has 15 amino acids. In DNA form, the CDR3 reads TGTGCCAGTAGTGCCCAGACAGGGGGACTTGAAAAACTGTTTTTT. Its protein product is CASSAQTGGLEKLFF.

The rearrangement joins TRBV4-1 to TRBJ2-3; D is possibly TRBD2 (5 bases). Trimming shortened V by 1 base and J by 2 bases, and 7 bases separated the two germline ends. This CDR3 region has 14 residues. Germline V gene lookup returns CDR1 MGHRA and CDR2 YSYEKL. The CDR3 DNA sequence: TGCGCCAGCAGCCAAGTCCTAGCCACAGATACGCAGTATTTT. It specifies CASSQVLATDTQYF.

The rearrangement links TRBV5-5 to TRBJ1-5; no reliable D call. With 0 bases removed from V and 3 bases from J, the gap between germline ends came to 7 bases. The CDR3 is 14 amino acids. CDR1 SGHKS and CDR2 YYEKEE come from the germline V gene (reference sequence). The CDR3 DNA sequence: TGTGCCAGCAGCTTGGACAGTCTCAATCAGCCCCAGCATTTT. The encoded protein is CASSLDSLNQPQHF.

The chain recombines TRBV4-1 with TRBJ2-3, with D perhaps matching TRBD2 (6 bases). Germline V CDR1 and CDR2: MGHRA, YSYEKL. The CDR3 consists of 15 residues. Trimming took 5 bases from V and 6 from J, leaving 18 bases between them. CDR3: CASSSPERRGDTQYF. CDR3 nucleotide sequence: TGCGCCAGCAGCAGCCCAGAGAGACGGGGGGATACGCAGTATTTT.

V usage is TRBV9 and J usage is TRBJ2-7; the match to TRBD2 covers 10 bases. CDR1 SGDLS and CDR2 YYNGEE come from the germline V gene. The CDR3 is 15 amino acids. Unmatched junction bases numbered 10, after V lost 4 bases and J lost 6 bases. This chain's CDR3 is CASSLVDVAGGEQYF. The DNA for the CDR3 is TGTGCCAGCAGCCTCGTAGACGTAGCGGGGGGCGAGCAGTACTTC.

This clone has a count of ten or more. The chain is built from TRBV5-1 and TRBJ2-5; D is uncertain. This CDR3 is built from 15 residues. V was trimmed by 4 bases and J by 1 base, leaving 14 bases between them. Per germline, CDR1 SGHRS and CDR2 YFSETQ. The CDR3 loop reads CASSLFSHLQETQYF. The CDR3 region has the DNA TGCGCCAGCAGCCTCTTCAGTCACCTCCAAGAGACCCAGTACTTC.

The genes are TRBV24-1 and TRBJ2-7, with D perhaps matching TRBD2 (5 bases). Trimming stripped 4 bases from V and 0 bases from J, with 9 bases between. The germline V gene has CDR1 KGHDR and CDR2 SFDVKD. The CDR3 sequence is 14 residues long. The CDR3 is CATSDPGSSYEQYF. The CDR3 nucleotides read TGTGCCACCAGTGACCCTGGGAGCTCCTACGAGCAGTACTTC.

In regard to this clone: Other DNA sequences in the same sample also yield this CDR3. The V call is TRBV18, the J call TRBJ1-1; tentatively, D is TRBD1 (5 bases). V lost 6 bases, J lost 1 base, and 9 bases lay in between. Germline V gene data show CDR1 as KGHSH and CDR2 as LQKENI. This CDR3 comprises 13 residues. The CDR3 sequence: CASSRGQNTEAFF. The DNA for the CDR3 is TGTGCCAGCTCGCGTGGACAGAACACTGAAGCTTTCTTT.